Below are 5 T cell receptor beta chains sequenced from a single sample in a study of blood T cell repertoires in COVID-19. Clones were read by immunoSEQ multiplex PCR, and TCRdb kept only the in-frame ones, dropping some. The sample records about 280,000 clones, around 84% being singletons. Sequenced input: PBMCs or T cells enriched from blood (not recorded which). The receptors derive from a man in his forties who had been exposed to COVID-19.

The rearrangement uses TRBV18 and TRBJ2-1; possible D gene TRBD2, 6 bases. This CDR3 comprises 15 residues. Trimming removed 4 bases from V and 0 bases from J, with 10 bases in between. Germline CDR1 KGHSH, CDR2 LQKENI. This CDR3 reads CASSQSGFSYNEQFF. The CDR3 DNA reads TGTGCCAGCTCACAAAGCGGGTTCTCCTACAATGAGCAGTTCTTC.

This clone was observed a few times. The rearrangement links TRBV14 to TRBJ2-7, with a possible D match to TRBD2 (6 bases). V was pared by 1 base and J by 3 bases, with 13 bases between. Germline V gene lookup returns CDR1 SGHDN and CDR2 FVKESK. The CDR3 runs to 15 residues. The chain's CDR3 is CASSQARTTLYEQYF. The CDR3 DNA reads TGTGCCAGCAGCCAAGCCCGGACTACCCTCTACGAGCAGTACTTC.

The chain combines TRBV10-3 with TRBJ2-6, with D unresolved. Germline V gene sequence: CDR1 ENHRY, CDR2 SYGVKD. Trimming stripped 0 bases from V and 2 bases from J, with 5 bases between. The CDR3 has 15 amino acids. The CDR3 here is CAISESTPGANVLTF. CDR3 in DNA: TGTGCCATCAGTGAGTCAACTCCTGGGGCCAACGTCCTGACTTTC.

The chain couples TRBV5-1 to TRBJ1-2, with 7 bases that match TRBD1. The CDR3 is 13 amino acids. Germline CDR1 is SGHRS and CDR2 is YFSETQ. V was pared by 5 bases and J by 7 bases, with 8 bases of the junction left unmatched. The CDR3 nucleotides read TGCGCCAGCAGACCTACAGGGGTTCGTGGCTACACCTTC. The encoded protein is CASRPTGVRGYTF. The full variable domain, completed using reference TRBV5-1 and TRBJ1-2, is KAGVTQTPRYLIKTRGQQVTLSCSPISGHRSVSWYQQTPGQGLQFLFEYFSETQRNKGNFPGRFSGRQFSNSRSEMNVSTLELGDSALYLCASRPTGVRGYTFGSGTRLTVV.

The CDR3 reads CASSESVPGDTQYF. For the CDR3, the DNA is TGCGCCAGCAGTGAGTCGGTCCCGGGAGATACGCAGTATTTT. The rearrangement links TRBV10-1 to TRBJ2-3, with no clear D. V was pared by 0 bases and J by 5 bases, with 9 bases between. The CDR3 consists of 14 residues. Per the germline V gene, CDR1 is WNHNN and CDR2 is SYGVQD (reference sequence).